Shown below are 2 T cell receptor beta chains from a single sample sequenced in a study of cytomegalovirus exposure and HLA in healthy donors (dated by TCRdb to 2016 to 2017). Library preparation employed the immunoSEQ multiplex PCR assay. Drawn from immuneACCESS, this table holds only the in-frame rearrangements with V and J called that TCRdb kept. Clones are partly lost; checked studies trace under half to an unresolved V gene and leave the rest unexplained. The sample table lists under 65,000 clones, around 95% of them with a count of one. The ten largest clones represent 5.8% of the sample. What was sequenced was PBMCs. These receptors all come from a young woman in good health and CMV-seropositive.

This clone was seen a single time. The chain's CDR3 is CASSFRGSGDEQFF. In nucleotides, the CDR3 is TGTGCCAGCAGCTTCCGGGGGAGTGGAGATGAGCAGTTCTTC. The V gene is TRBV5-5, the J gene TRBJ2-1, with a weak D call TRBD2 (6 bases). The CDR3 runs 14 residues. Germline V gene sequence: CDR1 SGHKS, CDR2 YYEKEE (reference sequence). V gave up 2 bases and J gave up 8 bases, with 14 bases separating them. The full variable domain, completed using reference TRBV5-5 and TRBJ2-1, is DAGVTQSPTHLIKTRGQQVTLRCSPISGHKSVSWYQQVLGQGPQFIFQYYEKEERGRGNFPDRFSARQFPNYSSELNVNALLLGDSALYLCASSFRGSGDEQFFGPGTRLTVL.

V is TRBV25-1 and J is TRBJ1-2; TRBD1 matches at 8 bases. The CDR3 consists of 14 residues. CDR1 is MGHDK and CDR2 is SYGVNS in the germline V gene. Trimming cost V 6 bases and J 5 bases; bases outside gene matches: 8. In DNA, the CDR3 is TGTGCCAGCAGCTCCCCGGGACAGGTGTATGGCTACACCTTC. Protein sequence: CASSSPGQVYGYTF.